Presented here are 17 T cell receptor beta chains from one specimen sequenced in a study of blood T cells in healthy people across ages (dated by TCRdb to the mid-2010s). Libraries came from 5' RACE. For sequencing, an Illumina HiSeq 2500 was employed. A second roughly 6 to 11 cycle PCR used a sample-barcoded 5' primer and a J-beta primer mix. Through fastp at Q25 and MiXCR, TCRdb rebuilt clones from the public reads, retaining in-frame beta chains. Rows with a matching CDR3 protein are joined into one entry that keeps the most common DNA and genes. Within this sample are more than 800,000 distinct CDR3 sequences, with around 26% of them counted one time only. The ten largest account for 15% to 20% of the sample. Sequenced sample: blood. The receptors shown here come from a woman at least 80 years old in good health.

The rearrangement uses TRBV7-9 and TRBJ1-6; maybe TRBD1 (5 bases). Per the germline V gene, CDR1 is SEHNR and CDR2 is FQNEAQ (reference sequence). The CDR3 runs 12 residues. Trimming cost V 8 bases and J 8 bases, with 10 bases left between them. The CDR3, as DNA: TGTGCCAGCGGAACACAGGATTCACCCCTCCACTTT. It codes for CASGTQDSPLHF.

This clonotype was counted once. This chain uses TRBV2 with TRBJ2-2, with D unresolved. In germline, CDR1 is SNHLY, CDR2 FYNNEI. The ends were cut back, 8 bases at V and 2 bases at J, with 15 bases in the middle. The CDR3 covers 15 residues. CDR3 sequence: CASYPDLRNTGELFF. In nucleotides, the CDR3 is TGTGCCAGCTACCCTGATCTACGCAACACCGGGGAGCTGTTTTTT.

This clonotype was detected a few times. The chain recombines TRBV20-1 with TRBJ1-1; D not resolved. CDR1 DFQATT and CDR2 SNEGSKA come from the germline V gene (reference sequence). Trimming took 0 bases from V and 1 from J, leaving 12 bases between them. The CDR3 sequence is 15 residues long. The CDR3 region is CSARDRLRGNTEAFF. CDR3 nucleotides: TGCAGTGCTAGAGATCGTTTACGGGGGAACACTGAAGCTTTCTTT.

Worth noting for this clonotype: A read error may explain this, as a much larger clone is one base away. This chain uses TRBV4-3 with TRBJ2-7; TRBD2 matches at 10 bases. TRBJ2-5 matches the DNA end more closely, so the J call is doubtful. The CDR3 contains 15 residues. Germline V CDR1 and CDR2: LGHNA, YSLEER. The CDR3 loop reads CASSLQAGGSETQYF. The CDR3 bases are TGCGCCAGCAGCCTGCAAGCGGGGGGGAGTGAGACCCAGTACTTC.

This clonotype was counted at least ten times. The gene calls are TRBV18 and TRBJ2-7; D not certain. Germline assignment: CDR1 KGHSH and CDR2 LQKENI. V was cut by 3 bases and J by 5 bases, with 8 bases left in between. The CDR3 runs to 12 residues. CDR3 nucleotides: TGTGCCAGCTCACCCCACGGAGACGAGCAGTACTTC. This sequence encodes CASSPHGDEQYF.

A few counts support this clonotype. Possible read error: a much larger clone is one base away. The chain recombines TRBV20-1 with TRBJ2-7; 8 bases align to TRBD2. Germline-derived CDR1 and CDR2 are DFQATT and SNEGSKA (reference sequence). V dropped 6 bases and J dropped 7; count of bases not matched to a gene: 11. CDR3 size: 13 residues. CDR3 DNA: TGCAGTGCCCACCGGGGGGGAAACAATGAGCAGTACTTC. It codes for CSAHRGGNNEQYF.

V gene TRBV30 combines with J gene TRBJ2-5, with TRBD2 matching over 10 bases. Germline V CDR1 and CDR2: GTSNPN, SVGIG (reference sequence). V trimming: 4 bases; J trimming: 5 bases; junction bases outside the gene matches: 13. CDR3 length equals 16 residues. The CDR3 nucleotides read TGTGCCTGGAAGGCCGGGACTAGCGTACTAAAGGAGACCCAGTACTTC. Its protein is CAWKAGTSVLKETQYF. The full variable domain, in which reference TRBV30 and TRBJ2-5 provide the parts outside the CDR3, is SQTIHQWPATLVQPVGSPLSLECTVEGTSNPNLYWYRQAAGRGLQLLFYSVGIGQISSEVPQNLSASRPQDRQFILSSKKLLLSDSGFYLCAWKAGTSVLKETQYFGPGTRLLVL.

This clonotype was recorded many times. The chain carries TRBV20-1 and TRBJ2-1; perhaps D is TRBD1 or TRBD2 (5 bases each). The V gene's germline CDR1 is DFQATT and CDR2 SNEGSKA (reference sequence). V dropped 3 bases and J dropped 10 bases, with 13 bases sitting between them. This CDR3 comprises 12 residues. The CDR3 bases are TGCAGTGCTAGGAGGGACCCTCGGGAGCAGTTCTTC. Protein: CSARRDPREQFF.

The genes are TRBV20-1 and TRBJ2-7; 9 nucleotides agree with TRBD2. The trim removed 5 bases at V and 2 bases at J, leaving 10 bases unmatched. From germline, CDR1 is DFQATT and CDR2 SNEGSKA (reference sequence). This CDR3 comprises 15 residues. Here the CDR3 DNA reads TGCAGTGCTGCTGCAATGGCTAGCGGGACCTACGAGCAGTACTTC. Translating it yields CSAAAMASGTYEQYF.

Regarding this clonotype: This may be a read error: a much more frequent sequence differs by one nucleotide. The chain is built from TRBV20-1 and TRBJ2-5; D call uncertain. Germline assignment: CDR1 DFQATT and CDR2 SNEGSKA (reference sequence). The V end lost 5 bases, the J end lost 0 bases, and 16 bases lay between the germline ends. This CDR3 has 15 amino acids. CDR3 in DNA: TGCAGTGCTCCAAAGGTCCTCGGTCACCAAGAGACCCAGTACTTC. It translates to CSAPKVLGHQETQYF.

The CDR3 region has the DNA TGTGCCTGGACCCAACAGGGACTCGGGAATTCACCCCTCCACTTT. Its translation is CAWTQQGLGNSPLHF. V is TRBV30 and J is TRBJ1-6; D perhaps matches TRBD1 (6 bases). Trimming took off 4 bases at V and 7 bases at J, with 17 bases between the two ends. The germline V gene encodes CDR1 GTSNPN and CDR2 SVGIG (reference sequence). The length of the CDR3 is 15 residues.

This clonotype came up many times. The CDR3 bases are TGTGCCAGCAGCTTCCTGACGAGGATCTCTGTTAACTATGGCTACACCTTC. Amino acids: CASSFLTRISVNYGYTF. The chain couples TRBV7-9 to TRBJ1-2; the D is unclear. CDR1 SEHNR and CDR2 FQNEAQ come from the germline V gene (reference sequence). The CDR3 runs 17 residues. V lost 3 bases, J lost 1 base, and 18 bases lay in between.

This clonotype has ten or more counts. V is TRBV20-1 and J is TRBJ2-1; 7 bases are shared with TRBD1. The CDR3 is 14 amino acids. Germline assignment: CDR1 DFQATT and CDR2 SNEGSKA (reference sequence). With V trimmed by 6 bases and J by 8 bases, 13 bases remained unmatched. DNA for the CDR3: TGCAGTGCCGTACCAGGGGGAAACGGCGATGAGCAGTTCTTC. Protein sequence: CSAVPGGNGDEQFF.

The V call is TRBV11-2, the J call TRBJ1-2; maybe TRBD1 (5 bases). CDR1 and CDR2 from the germline V gene are SGHAT and FQNNGV. V dropped 0 bases and J dropped 0 bases, with 11 bases sitting between them. This CDR3 comprises 16 residues. The CDR3 reads CASSLDRQRPNYGYTF. CDR3 DNA: TGTGCCAGCAGCTTAGATCGACAGCGTCCTAACTATGGCTACACCTTC.

The genes are TRBV12-3 or TRBV12-4 and TRBJ1-2; D might be TRBD1 (5 bases). The CDR3 is 18 amino acids. Trimming took off 1 base at V and 0 bases at J, with 18 bases between the two ends. CDR3 DNA: TGTGCCAGCAGTTTAGGGTACCCATTAGGGGCATCTAACTATGGCTACACCTTC. As protein: CASSLGYPLGASNYGYTF.

Worth noting for this clonotype: The junction differs from germline at one of its ends, possibly a read error. The rearrangement uses TRBV2 and TRBJ2-6; 8 bases align to TRBD1. The CDR3 runs to 16 residues. From germline, CDR1 is SNHLY and CDR2 FYNNEI. CDR3 region: CASSQKTGEGVNVLTF. The DNA of the CDR3 is TGTGCCAGCAGCCAAAAGACAGGGGAAGGGGTCAACGTCCTGACTTTC.

This clonotype was seen a handful of times. V gene TRBV19 combines with J gene TRBJ1-6; D ambiguous. The ends were cut back, 0 bases at V and 10 bases at J, with 13 bases in the middle. The CDR3 consists of 15 residues. Germline CDR1 reads LNHDA; CDR2 reads SQIVND (reference sequence). The CDR3 protein is CASSIDGKTRSPLHF. CDR3 bases: TGTGCCAGTAGTATAGATGGCAAGACAAGATCACCCCTCCACTTT.